This is a list of T cell receptor beta chains from one sample in a study of blood T cells in healthy people across ages. TCRdb reanalysed the 5' RACE reads using MiXCR and keeps one entry per CDR3 protein. Found here are 800,000 or so distinct CDR3 sequences, approximately 25% of them singletons; the top ten hold under 4%. The sample was also linked to a second study, of T cells of mothers and their children.

The specimen was blood. These receptor sequences come from a boy younger than 18 in good health. Each CDR3 is given with its conserved first and last residue. The D gene is left open where the match is weak. Expanded clones are given a class, and other clones once, few, many or no size at all.

abundance	v_gene	d_gene	len	j_gene	CDR3aa	CDR3nt
few	TRBV28	TRBD2	14	TRBJ2-7	CASSLIAGKNEQYF	TGTGCCAGCAGTTTAATAGCGGGAAAGAACGAGCAGTACTTC
.	TRBV5-5	TRBD1	15	TRBJ2-5	CASNGRQGAGETQYF	TGTGCCAGCAACGGGAGACAGGGGGCCGGCGAGACCCAGTATTTC
few	TRBV20-1	TRBD2	14	TRBJ2-1	CSVVTSGRRNAQFF	TGCAGTGTTGTGACTAGCGGGAGGCGTAATGCGCAGTTCTTC
few	TRBV12-3/TRBV12-4	.	14	TRBJ1-4	CVSSLVRGEEKLFF	TGTGTCAGCAGTTTAGTACGGGGCGAAGAAAAGCTGTTTTTT
few	TRBV20-1	.	14	TRBJ2-7	CSARGQPSTYEQYF	TGCAGTGCTAGAGGGCAGCCTTCTACCTACGAGCAGTACTTC
.	TRBV20-1	TRBD1	14	TRBJ1-4	CSAREGQFNEKLFF	TGCAGTGCCCGAGAGGGACAGTTTAATGAAAAACTGTTTTTT
once	TRBV7-8	TRBD2	17	TRBJ2-3	CASSLAGLAGRTDAQYF	TGTGCCAGCAGCTTAGCTGGACTAGCGGGGCGCACAGATGCGCAGTATTTT
many	TRBV3-1	.	13	TRBJ1-2	CASSQGGTYGYTF	TGTGCCAGCAGCCAAGGGGGTACCTATGGCTACACCTTC
.	TRBV13	TRBD2	15	TRBJ2-7	CASSFRLAGGYEQYF	TGTGCCAGCAGCTTTAGACTAGCGGGAGGGTACGAGCAGTACTTC
once	TRBV9	.	15	TRBJ2-4	CASSLGSGPKNIQYF	TGTGCCAGCAGCCTAGGCAGCGGCCCCAAAAACATTCAGTACTTC
.	TRBV12-3/TRBV12-4	.	14	TRBJ2-7	CASSRTPEGYEQYF	TGTGCCAGCAGTCGCACTCCGGAAGGGTACGAGCAGTACTTC
few	TRBV3-1	TRBD2	17	TRBJ2-5	CASSQDVAGTPLETQYF	TGTGCCAGCAGCCAAGATGTAGCGGGCACACCGTTAGAGACCCAGTACTTC
many	TRBV6-6	TRBD1	14	TRBJ1-2	CASSSTTGSYGYTF	TGTGCCAGCAGTTCAACGACAGGGAGCTATGGCTACACCTTC
few	TRBV12-3/TRBV12-4	TRBD1	14	TRBJ2-7	CASGSQGTAYEQYF	TGTGCCAGCGGTTCACAGGGGACGGCGTACGAGCAGTACTTC
.	TRBV7-2	.	14	TRBJ1-5	CASSLAPLNQPQHF	TGTGCCAGCAGCTTAGCCCCATTAAATCAGCCCCAGCATTTT
few	TRBV29-1	TRBD1	14	TRBJ2-7	CSVAGTVSSYEQYF	TGCAGCGTCGCCGGGACAGTCAGCTCCTACGAGCAGTACTTC
few	TRBV7-2	TRBD1	14	TRBJ2-5	CASSLTGVRETQYF	TGTGCCAGCAGCCTGACAGGGGTCCGAGAGACCCAGTACTTC
few	TRBV4-2	.	15	TRBJ2-2	CASSPSDGVAGELFF	TGTGCCAGCAGCCCAAGCGACGGGGTGGCCGGGGAGCTGTTTTTT
.	TRBV20-1	TRBD1	13	TRBJ2-1	CSAWSGGRNEQFF	TGCAGTGCCTGGTCAGGGGGTAGGAATGAGCAGTTCTTC
.	TRBV29-1	.	12	TRBJ1-2	CSVEEGMRGYTF	TGCAGCGTTGAGGAGGGAATGAGGGGCTACACCTTC
few	TRBV7-3	.	17	TRBJ2-6	CASSARDTFSGANVLTF	TGTGCCAGCAGCGCCCGGGACACCTTCTCTGGGGCCAACGTCCTGACTTTC
.	TRBV9	.	16	TRBJ2-2	CASSEGVAENTGELFF	TGTGCCAGCAGCGAGGGGGTAGCGGAGAACACCGGGGAGCTGTTTTTT
.	TRBV6-6	.	15	TRBJ2-3	CASSAAGQSTDTQYF	TGTGCCAGCAGTGCCGCGGGACAGAGCACAGATACGCAGTATTTT
.	TRBV28	.	14	TRBJ2-4	CASSAAEYKNIQYF	TGTGCCAGCAGCGCAGCGGAGTACAAAAACATTCAGTACTTC
.	TRBV20-1	.	14	TRBJ2-5	CSVSLRRLQETQYF	TGCAGTGTATCCCTCAGACGGTTACAAGAGACCCAGTACTTC
.	TRBV20-1	.	20	TRBJ1-4	CSARPALRQVVDTTNEKLFF	TGCAGTGCTAGGCCAGCCCTCCGACAGGTGGTGGACACAACTAATGAAAAACTGTTTTTT
.	TRBV20-1	TRBD1	11	TRBJ2-7	CSARTGEGQYF	TGCAGTGCAAGGACAGGGGAGGGGCAGTACTTC
.	TRBV4-1	TRBD1	15	TRBJ2-5	CASSSMDRVFETQYF	TGCGCCAGCAGCTCAATGGACAGGGTGTTCGAGACCCAGTACTTC
few	TRBV20-1	.	14	TRBJ2-4	CSARDMSSKNIQYF	TGCAGTGCTAGAGATATGAGTTCCAAAAACATTCAGTACTTC
few	TRBV12-3/TRBV12-4	TRBD1	15	TRBJ2-7	CASSLQGAKGYEQYF	TGTGCCAGCAGTTTACAGGGGGCAAAAGGATACGAGCAGTACTTC
few	TRBV7-2	.	13	TRBJ1-4	CASSLLFDEKLFF	TGTGCCAGCAGTCTCCTTTTCGATGAAAAACTGTTTTTT